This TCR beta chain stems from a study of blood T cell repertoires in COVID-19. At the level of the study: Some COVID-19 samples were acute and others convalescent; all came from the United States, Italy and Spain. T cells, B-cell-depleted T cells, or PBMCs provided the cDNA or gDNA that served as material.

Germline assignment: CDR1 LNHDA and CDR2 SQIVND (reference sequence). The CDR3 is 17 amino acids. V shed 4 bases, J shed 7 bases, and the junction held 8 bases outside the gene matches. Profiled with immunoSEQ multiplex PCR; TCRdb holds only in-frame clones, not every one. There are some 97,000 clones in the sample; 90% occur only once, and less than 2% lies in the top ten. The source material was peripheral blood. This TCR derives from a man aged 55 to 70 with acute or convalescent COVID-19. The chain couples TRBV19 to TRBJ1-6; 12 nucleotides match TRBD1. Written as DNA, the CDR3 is TGTGCCAGTAGTACCCCGGGACAGGGGGCAAGGAATTCACCCCTCCACTTT. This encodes CASSTPGQGARNSPLHF.